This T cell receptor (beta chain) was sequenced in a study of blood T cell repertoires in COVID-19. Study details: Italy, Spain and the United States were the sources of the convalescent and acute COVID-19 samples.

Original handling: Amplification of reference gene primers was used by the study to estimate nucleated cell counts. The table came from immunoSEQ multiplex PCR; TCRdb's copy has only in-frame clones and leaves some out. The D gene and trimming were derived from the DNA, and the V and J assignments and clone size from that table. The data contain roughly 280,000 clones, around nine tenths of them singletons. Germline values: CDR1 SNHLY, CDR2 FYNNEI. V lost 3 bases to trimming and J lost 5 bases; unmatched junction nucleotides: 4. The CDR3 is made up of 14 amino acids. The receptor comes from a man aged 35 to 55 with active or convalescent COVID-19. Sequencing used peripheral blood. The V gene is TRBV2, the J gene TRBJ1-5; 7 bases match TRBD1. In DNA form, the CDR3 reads TGTGCCAGCAGTGACCCCGGGACAGATCAGCCCCAGCATTTT. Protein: CASSDPGTDQPQHF. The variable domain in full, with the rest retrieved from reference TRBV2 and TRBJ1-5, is EPEVTQTPSHQVTQMGQEVILRCVPISNHLYFYWYRQILGQKVEFLVSFYNNEISEKSEIFDDQFSVERPDGSNFTLKIRSTKLEDSAMYFCASSDPGTDQPQHFGDGTRLSIL.